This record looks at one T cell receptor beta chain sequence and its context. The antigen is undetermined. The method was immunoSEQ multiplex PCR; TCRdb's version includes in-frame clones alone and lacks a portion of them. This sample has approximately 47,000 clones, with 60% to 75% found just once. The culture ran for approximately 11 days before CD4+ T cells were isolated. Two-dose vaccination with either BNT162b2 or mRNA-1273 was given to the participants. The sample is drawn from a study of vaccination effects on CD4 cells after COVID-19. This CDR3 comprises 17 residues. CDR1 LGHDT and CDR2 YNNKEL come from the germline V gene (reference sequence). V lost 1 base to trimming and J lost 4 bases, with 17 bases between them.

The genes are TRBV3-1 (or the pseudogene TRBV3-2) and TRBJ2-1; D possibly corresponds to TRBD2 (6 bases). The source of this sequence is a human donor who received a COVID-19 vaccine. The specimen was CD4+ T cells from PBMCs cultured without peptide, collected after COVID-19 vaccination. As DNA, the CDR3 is TGTGCCAGCAGCCAAGTGGGGGGAGCGGGCCTTTACAATGAGCAGTTCTTC. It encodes CASSQVGGAGLYNEQFF.